This TCR beta chain was identified in a study of cytomegalovirus exposure and HLA in healthy donors. The CDR3 has 14 amino acids. The trim removed 6 bases at V and 6 bases at J, leaving 4 bases unmatched. Germline-derived CDR1 and CDR2 are MDHEN and SYDVKM. Both 60 Vbeta primers and 13 Jbeta primers went into the PCR. Profiled with immunoSEQ multiplex PCR; TCRdb holds only in-frame clones, not every one. The table lists approximately 58,000 clones. This chain links TRBV28 with TRBJ2-3; 12 positions match TRBD2. The clonotype comes from a woman aged 50 to 65 in good health and CMV-seropositive. The specimen was PBMCs. CDR3 loop: CASSRGLAGDTQYF. The CDR3 DNA is TGTGCCAGCAGCCGAGGACTAGCGGGGGATACGCAGTATTTT. Combining the CDR3 with reference TRBV28 and TRBJ2-3 gives the whole variable domain DVKVTQSSRYLVKRTGEKVFLECVQDMDHENMFWYRQDPGLGLRLIYFSYDVKMKEKGDIPEGYSVSREKKERFSLILESASTNQTSMYLCASSRGLAGDTQYFGPGTRLTVL.